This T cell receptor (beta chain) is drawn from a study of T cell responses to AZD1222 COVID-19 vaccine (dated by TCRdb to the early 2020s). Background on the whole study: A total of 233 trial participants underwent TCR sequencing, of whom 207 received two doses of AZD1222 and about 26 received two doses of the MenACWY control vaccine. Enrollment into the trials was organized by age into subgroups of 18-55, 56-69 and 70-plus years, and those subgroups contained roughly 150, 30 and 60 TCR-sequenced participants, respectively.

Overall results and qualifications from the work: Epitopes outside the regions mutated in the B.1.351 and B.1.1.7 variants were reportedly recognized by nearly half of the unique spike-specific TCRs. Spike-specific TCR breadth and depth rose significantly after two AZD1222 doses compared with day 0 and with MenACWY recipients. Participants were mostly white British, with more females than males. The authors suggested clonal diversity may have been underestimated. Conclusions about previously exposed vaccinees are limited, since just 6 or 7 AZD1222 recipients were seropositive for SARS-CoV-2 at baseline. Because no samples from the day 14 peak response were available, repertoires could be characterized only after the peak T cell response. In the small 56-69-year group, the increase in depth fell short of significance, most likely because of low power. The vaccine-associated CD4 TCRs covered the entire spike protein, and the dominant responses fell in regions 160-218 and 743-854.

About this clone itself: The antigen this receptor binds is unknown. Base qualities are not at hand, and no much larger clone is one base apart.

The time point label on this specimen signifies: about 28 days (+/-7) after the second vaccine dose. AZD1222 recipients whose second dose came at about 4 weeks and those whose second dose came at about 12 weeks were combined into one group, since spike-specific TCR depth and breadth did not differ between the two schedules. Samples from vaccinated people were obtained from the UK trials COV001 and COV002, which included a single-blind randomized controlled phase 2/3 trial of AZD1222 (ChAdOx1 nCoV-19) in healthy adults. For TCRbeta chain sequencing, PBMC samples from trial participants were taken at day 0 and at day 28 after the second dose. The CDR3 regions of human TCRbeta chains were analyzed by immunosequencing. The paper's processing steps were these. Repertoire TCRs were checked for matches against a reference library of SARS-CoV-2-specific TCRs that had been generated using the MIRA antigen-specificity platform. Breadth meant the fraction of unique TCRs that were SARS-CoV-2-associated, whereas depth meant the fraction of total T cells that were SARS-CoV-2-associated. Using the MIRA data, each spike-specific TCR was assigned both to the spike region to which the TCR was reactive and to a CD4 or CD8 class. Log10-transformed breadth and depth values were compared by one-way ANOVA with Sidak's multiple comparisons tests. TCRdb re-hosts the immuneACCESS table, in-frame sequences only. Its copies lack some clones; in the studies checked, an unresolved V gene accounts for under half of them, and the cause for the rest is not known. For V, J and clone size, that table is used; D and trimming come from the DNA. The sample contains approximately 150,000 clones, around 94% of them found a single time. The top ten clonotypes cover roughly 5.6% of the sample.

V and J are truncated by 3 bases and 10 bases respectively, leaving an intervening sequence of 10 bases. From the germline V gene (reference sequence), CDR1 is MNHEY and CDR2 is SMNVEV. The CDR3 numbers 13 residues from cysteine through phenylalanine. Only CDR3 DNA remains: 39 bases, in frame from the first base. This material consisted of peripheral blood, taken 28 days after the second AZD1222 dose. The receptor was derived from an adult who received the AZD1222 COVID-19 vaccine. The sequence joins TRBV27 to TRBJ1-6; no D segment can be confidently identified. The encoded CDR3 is CASSLDLYSPLHF. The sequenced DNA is TGTGCCAGCAGTTTGGACCTGTACTCACCCCTCCACTTT.